This T cell receptor beta chain was recorded in a study of identical twins. Germline trimming cut 3 bases from V and 5 bases from J; bases unmatched to any gene: 9. CDR3 length: 17 amino acids. The study, taken as a whole, reports: Beta clonotypes that were abundant in cord blood contained fewer insertions, a pattern absent from memory repertoires.

Healthy Caucasians were all of the donors. One entry per CDR3 protein results from TCRdb running MiXCR on the 5' RACE reads. The table lists hundreds of thousands of distinct CDR3 sequences, roughly 7.5% of them singletons. This clonotype was seen a single time. What it recognizes is unknown. This sample was shared with a second study, whose subject was yellow fever vaccine responses in identical twins.

This receptor was taken from a woman aged 18-35 years in good health. Sequenced sample: memory (CD45RO+) T cells sorted from blood. The chain combines TRBV23-1 with TRBJ2-2, with 10 nucleotides matching TRBD1. TRBV23-1 is recorded as an ORF, its role being uncertain. The CDR3 here is CASSHHRQGAGTGELFF. DNA of the CDR3: TGCGCCAGCAGTCACCATAGACAGGGGGCCGGAACCGGGGAGCTGTTTTTT.